This TCR beta chain was obtained from a study of control samples from healthy donors and cancer patients. TCRdb keeps only in-frame clones here, not all; method: immunoSEQ multiplex PCR. The sample lists tens of thousands of clones, about 89% occurring once. V was trimmed by 2 bases and J by 6 bases, leaving 7 bases between them. Germline CDR1 is LNHDA and CDR2 is SQIVND (reference sequence). The CDR3 contains 12 residues. The chain is built from TRBV19 and TRBJ1-1; D ambiguous. The TCR originated in a man aged 50 to 60 in good health. The sample taken for sequencing was blood. This CDR3 is CASSIRNAEAFF. The CDR3 region has the DNA TGTGCCAGTAGTATACGAAACGCTGAAGCTTTCTTT.